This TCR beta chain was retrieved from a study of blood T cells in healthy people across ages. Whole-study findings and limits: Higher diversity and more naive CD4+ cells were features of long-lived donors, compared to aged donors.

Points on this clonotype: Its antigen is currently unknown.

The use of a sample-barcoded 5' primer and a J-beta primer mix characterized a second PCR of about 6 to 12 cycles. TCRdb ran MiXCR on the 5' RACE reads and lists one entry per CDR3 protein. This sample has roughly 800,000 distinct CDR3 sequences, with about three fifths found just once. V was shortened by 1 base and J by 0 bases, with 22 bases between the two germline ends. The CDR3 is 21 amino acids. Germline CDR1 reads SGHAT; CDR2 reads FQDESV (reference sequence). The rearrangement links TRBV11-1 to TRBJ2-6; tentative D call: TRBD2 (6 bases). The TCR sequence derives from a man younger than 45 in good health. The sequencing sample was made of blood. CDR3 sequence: CASSLGQAAAGPYSGANVLTF. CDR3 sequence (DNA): TGTGCCAGCAGCTTAGGGCAGGCGGCGGCGGGGCCGTACTCTGGGGCCAACGTCCTGACTTTC. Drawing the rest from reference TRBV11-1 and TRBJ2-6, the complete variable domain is EAEVAQSPRYKITEKSQAVAFWCDPISGHATLYWYRQILGQGPELLVQFQDESVVDDSQLPKDRFSAERLKGVDSTLKIQPAELGDSAMYLCASSLGQAAAGPYSGANVLTFGAGSRLTVL.